This TCR beta chain was identified during a study of shared clonotypes between healthy human individuals. In the study overall: A couple of female and three male donors aged 18 to 49 were enrolled. General study points: Non-shared clonotypes had lower generation probabilities than clonotypes shared by all four sorted-subset donors.

Comment on this clone: The antigen remains unidentified. This sample includes further DNA sequences coding for the same CDR3.

Germline V CDR1 and CDR2: MNHEY, SVGAGI. The CDR3 totals 12 residues. Trimming removed 2 bases from V and 3 bases from J, with 4 bases in between. Clones were read by immunoSEQ multiplex PCR, and TCRdb kept only the in-frame ones, dropping some. The repertoire holds approximately 2,300,000 clones, with around 90% as singletons. The origin of this receptor is a man aged 18 to 29 in good health. Some clones in this sample may be carry-over from other donors' samples. V is TRBV6-5 and J is TRBJ1-1; D unclear. Sample: naive CD4+ T cells from PBMCs. Subset reported: CD45RA+ positively selected. This CDR3 reads CASSYRDTEAFF. The CDR3 nucleotides read TGTGCCAGCAGTTACCGTGACACTGAAGCTTTCTTT.